These 21 T cell receptor beta chains came from one sample sequenced in a study of graft-versus-host responses after intestinal transplantation (dated by TCRdb to about 2021). No antigen is known for these receptors. The time point tag for this specimen amounts to: cells obtained before transplantation from donor or recipient. Libraries were constructed by the immunoSEQ multiplex PCR assay. TCRdb carries this immuneACCESS record with in-frame sequences only. Its versions omit some clonotypes, under half of them owing to an unresolved V gene in the studies checked, with the rest unexplained. Present in this sample are approximately 88,000 clones, about nine tenths of which were seen just once. 0.095% to 0.11% of the sample comes from the top ten. This specimen consisted of unstimulated CD4+ T cells sorted from spleen or lymph node cells, obtained before intestinal transplant. The origin of the receptors is a human donor who received an intestinal transplant.

The V gene is TRBV5-1, the J gene TRBJ1-4, with a possible D match to TRBD1 (5 bases). Germline loops: CDR1 SGHRS, CDR2 YFSETQ. There are 13 residues in the CDR3. Trimming left V 7 bases short and J 8 bases short, with 15 bases between. CDR3 DNA: TGCGCCAGCTCATGGGGCTTTGGCGAAAAACTGTTTTTT. Its protein is CASSWGFGEKLFF.

CDR3 in DNA: TGTGCCAGCAGTGAAACCAGGGCTTATCAGCCCCAGCATTTT. The encoded protein is CASSETRAYQPQHF. The chain uses TRBV2 and TRBJ1-5, with D possibly matching TRBD1 (5 bases). CDR1 and CDR2 from the germline V gene are SNHLY and FYNNEI. V was shortened by 2 bases and J by 5 bases, with 10 bases between the two germline ends. This CDR3 is built from 14 residues.

The chain uses TRBV10-3 and TRBJ2-1, with D possibly matching TRBD2 (6 bases). CDR3 length equals 12 residues. V was cut by 5 bases and J by 6 bases, with 8 bases left in between. CDR1 and CDR2 (germline): ENHRY, SYGVKD. CDR3 loop: CAISPGGNEQFF. The DNA for the CDR3 is TGTGCCATCAGTCCCGGGGGCAATGAGCAGTTCTTC.

The J gene is TRBJ1-5, the V gene TRBV2; unclear D gene. Germline CDR1 SNHLY, CDR2 FYNNEI. V lost 4 bases and J lost 5, with 12 bases in between. The CDR3 sequence is 14 residues long. The CDR3 protein is CASSGESGDQPQHF. The CDR3 region has the DNA TGTGCCAGCAGTGGGGAGTCAGGAGATCAGCCCCAGCATTTT. Drawing the rest from reference TRBV2 and TRBJ1-5, the complete variable domain is EPEVTQTPSHQVTQMGQEVILRCVPISNHLYFYWYRQILGQKVEFLVSFYNNEISEKSEIFDDQFSVERPDGSNFTLKIRSTKLEDSAMYFCASSGESGDQPQHFGDGTRLSIL.

The chain is built from TRBV6-5 and TRBJ2-5, with TRBD1 as a possible D gene (5 bases). Germline V gene lookup returns CDR1 MNHEY and CDR2 SVGAGI. V was clipped by 2 bases and J by 4 bases, with 14 bases between them. The CDR3 has 15 residues. The CDR3 DNA reads as TGTGCCAGCAGTTACGGTACAGGTTCGCGAGAGACCCAGTACTTC. It is translated as CASSYGTGSRETQYF.

The CDR3 coding sequence is TGTGCCAGCAGAGCCGGTTCAGATACGCAGTATTTT. It translates to CASRAGSDTQYF. This rearrangement joins TRBV2 to TRBJ2-3, with D hard to call. The V gene lost 6 bases and the J gene lost 4 bases, with 8 bases spanning the gap. This CDR3 spans 12 amino acids. CDR1 and CDR2 (germline): SNHLY, FYNNEI. The variable domain in full, completed from reference TRBV2 and TRBJ2-3, reads EPEVTQTPSHQVTQMGQEVILRCVPISNHLYFYWYRQILGQKVEFLVSFYNNEISEKSEIFDDQFSVERPDGSNFTLKIRSTKLEDSAMYFCASRAGSDTQYFGPGTRLTVL.

The rearrangement uses TRBV4-2 and TRBJ2-1; no firm D call. Germline V gene sequence: CDR1 LGHNA, CDR2 YNFKEQ. Trimming took 4 bases from V and 4 from J, leaving 14 bases between them. This CDR3 is 15 amino acids long. The CDR3 DNA reads as TGTGCCAGCAGCCCTCAACGTGAGAGTTACAATGAGCAGTTCTTC. Amino acids: CASSPQRESYNEQFF.

The chain recombines TRBV18 with TRBJ1-5; 10 nucleotides align to TRBD1. The CDR3 is 15 amino acids. J lost 2 bases, V lost 3 bases, and 1 base had no gene match. Germline CDR1 reads KGHSH; CDR2 reads LQKENI. The CDR3 spells CASSPGTGGNQPQHF. As DNA, the CDR3 is TGTGCCAGCTCACCGGGGACAGGGGGCAATCAGCCCCAGCATTTT.

V usage is TRBV11-2 and J usage is TRBJ1-1; 7 nucleotides match TRBD1. The CDR3 extends over 14 amino acids. V trimming: 0 bases; J trimming: 4 bases; junction bases outside the gene matches: 2. Germline V CDR1 and CDR2: SGHAT, FQNNGV. Written as DNA, the CDR3 is TGTGCCAGCAGCTTAGATCAGGGGGGCACTGAAGCTTTCTTT. Amino acid sequence: CASSLDQGGTEAFF.

V and J are TRBV5-1 and TRBJ2-2, with 8 positions matching TRBD1. Germline V lookup: CDR1 SGHRS, CDR2 YFSETQ. V was clipped by 0 bases and J by 7 bases; unmatched bases: 2. The CDR3 contains 14 residues. The CDR3 bases are TGCGCCAGCAGCTTGGGACAGGGGAACGGGGAGCTGTTTTTT. Protein: CASSLGQGNGELFF.

The rearrangement uses TRBV7-2 and TRBJ2-1, with 9 positions matching TRBD1. Germline values: CDR1 SGHTA, CDR2 FQGNSA. The J segment lost 7 bases and the V segment lost 5 bases, leaving 9 bases of the junction unmatched. This CDR3 has 15 residues. CDR3: CASSPRGTGKNEQFF. CDR3 DNA sequence: TGTGCCAGCAGCCCCCGAGGGACAGGGAAGAATGAGCAGTTCTTC.

There are a few counts of this clone. V usage is TRBV19 and J usage is TRBJ2-2; 7 bases align to TRBD1. After removal of 5 bases from V and 4 bases from J, the junction contained 10 bases not matched to a gene. Germline V gene sequence: CDR1 LNHDA, CDR2 SQIVND (reference sequence). This CDR3 has 16 amino acids. The CDR3 DNA reads TGTGCCAGTAGTCCGGGACCTACAGGGGTCACCGGGGAGCTGTTTTTT. Residues: CASSPGPTGVTGELFF.

On this clone itself: This specimen includes other DNA sequences encoding the same CDR3. This chain joins TRBV5-1 and TRBJ1-1, with D perhaps TRBD1 (5 bases). CDR1 and CDR2 (germline): SGHRS, YFSETQ. Trimming took 0 bases from V and 0 from J, leaving 9 bases between them. The CDR3 runs 15 residues. This chain's CDR3 is CASSLVGGMNTEAFF. CDR3 DNA: TGCGCCAGCAGCTTGGTTGGGGGGATGAACACTGAAGCTTTCTTT.

The CDR3 DNA reads as TGTGCCAGCAGTCTCCAGGGGGTTGGTCAGCCCCAGCATTTT. Its protein product is CASSLQGVGQPQHF. The genes are TRBV2 and TRBJ1-5, with TRBD1 identical over 7 bases. CDR3 length: 14 amino acids. With 5 bases clipped from V and 6 bases from J, the junction kept 7 bases outside the gene matches. The germline CDR1 and CDR2 sequences are SNHLY and FYNNEI.

This chain links TRBV9 with TRBJ1-2; 11 nucleotides line up with TRBD1. Trimming removed 0 bases from V and 0 bases from J; junction bases left unmatched: 10. This CDR3 has 19 residues. The germline gives CDR1 SGDLS, CDR2 YYNGEE. CDR3 DNA sequence: TGTGCCAGCAGCGTAGGGACAGGGGGCCATAAGGAAGCTAACTATGGCTACACCTTC. It specifies CASSVGTGGHKEANYGYTF.

The CDR3 DNA sequence: TGCGCCAGCAGCTTTCGGCTGGGGGGAGAGACCCAGTACTTC. Translation: CASSFRLGGETQYF. V usage is TRBV5-1 and J usage is TRBJ2-5; tentative D call: TRBD2 (6 bases). Germline V CDR1 and CDR2: SGHRS, YFSETQ. The CDR3 consists of 14 residues. V lost 2 bases and J 4 bases, leaving 12 bases between the germline ends.

The chain combines TRBV1 with TRBJ2-7; the table's D call, TRBD2, has no DNA check behind it. TRBV1 is noted as a pseudogene. This CDR3 has 20 residues. Written as DNA, the CDR3 is TGCACCAGCAGCCAAGATGAGAAGGGTAGCGGGCGGGGAAGCTCCTACGAGCAGTACTTC. Its protein is CTSSQDEKGSGRGSSYEQYF.

The gene calls are TRBV2 and TRBJ2-3; 11 positions match TRBD2. Per germline, CDR1 SNHLY and CDR2 FYNNEI. This CDR3 region has 15 residues. V shed 6 bases and J 0 bases; nucleotides not matched to a gene: 2. CDR3 residues: CASRRLAGSTDTQYF. Here the CDR3 DNA reads TGTGCCAGCAGACGACTAGCGGGGAGCACAGATACGCAGTATTTT.

V and J are TRBV5-4 and TRBJ2-7, with 7 bases that match TRBD1. The CDR3 extends over 12 amino acids. From germline, CDR1 is SGHNT and CDR2 YYREEE (reference sequence). J gave up 6 bases and V 6 bases, and 6 bases lay outside the gene matches. Here the CDR3 reads CASNVQGSEQYF. CDR3 sequence (DNA): TGTGCCAGCAATGTACAGGGGTCCGAGCAGTACTTC.

The V and J genes are TRBV19 and TRBJ1-3, with D hard to call. Germline V gives CDR1 LNHDA, CDR2 SQIVND (reference sequence). The CDR3 contains 14 residues. Trimming stripped 3 bases from V and 4 bases from J, with 10 bases between. DNA for the CDR3: TGTGCCAGTAGTATTAGTGTCGGGGGAAACACCATATATTTT. Its translation is CASSISVGGNTIYF.

This clone is a singleton in its sample. The gene calls are TRBV19 and TRBJ1-6; TRBD1 is a possible D gene (6 bases). Deletions cut 5 bases from V and 7 bases from J, with 12 bases between. This CDR3 spans 14 amino acids. Germline CDR1 and CDR2: LNHDA and SQIVND (reference sequence). As DNA, the CDR3 is TGTGCCAGTAGTCCGGGACATTTGAATTCACCCCTCCACTTT. Its translation: CASSPGHLNSPLHF.